This TCR beta chain was sequenced in a study of cytotoxic CD8 clonotypes in ibrutinib-treated CLL. Turning to the study itself: The cohort had over nine relapsed/refractory and approximately 15 treatment-naive patients, 17 IGHV unmutated.

Study-wide points: Few clonotypes were public, and these shrank or held steady under treatment.

Germline CDR1 reads SGHVS; CDR2 reads FNYEAQ. The CDR3 is 14 residues long. Trimming left V 1 base short and J 3 bases short, with 6 bases between. The data were produced by immunoSEQ multiplex PCR, yet TCRdb's version contains in-frame clones alone and is incomplete. The sample includes around 140,000 clones, roughly 88% of them seen just once. This clone was counted at least ten times. Its antigen remains unknown. The clonotype comes from a human donor with chronic lymphocytic leukemia. Material: PBMCs, obtained after 24 months of ibrutinib treatment. The genes are TRBV7-6 and TRBJ2-2, with a tentative D call TRBD1 (6 bases). The CDR3 DNA reads as TGTGCCAGCAGCTTAGAGGGGGACACCGGGGAGCTGTTTTTT. Amino acids: CASSLEGDTGELFF.